A single sample is the source of the 11 T cell receptor beta chains below, sequenced in a study of CD4+ T cells in melanoma. Data came from immunoSEQ multiplex PCR; TCRdb stores just in-frame clones and leaves some out. The sample holds about 9,600 clones; around 79% are singletons and the top ten take less than 30%. Material: cells from a culture (not recorded whether cultured in vitro). All receptors derive from a human donor with melanoma.

The rearrangement uses TRBV5-1 and TRBJ1-1; D is ambiguous. CDR1 is SGHRS, CDR2 YFSETQ, per germline. V shed 1 base and J shed 0 bases, with 7 bases lying between them. The CDR3 is 14 amino acids. This chain's CDR3 is CASSLTPVNTEAFF. The CDR3 nucleotides are TGCGCCAGCAGCTTGACCCCAGTGAACACTGAAGCTTTCTTT.

The chain uses TRBV3-1 (or the pseudogene TRBV3-2) and TRBJ1-1; perhaps TRBD1 as D (6 bases). Between the trimmed V and J ends, which lost 4 bases and 3 bases, there was a span of 6 bases. CDR3 length: 12 residues. Germline values: CDR1 LGHDT, CDR2 YNNKEL (reference sequence). The CDR3 spells CASSRQDTEAFF. CDR3 nucleotide sequence: TGTGCCAGCAGCCGACAGGACACTGAAGCTTTCTTT.

This clone was counted once. The chain is built from TRBV6-6 and TRBJ2-7, with 7 bases identical to TRBD1. The V and J ends lost 9 bases and 5 bases, in that order; junction bases with no gene match: 13. There are 14 residues in the CDR3. The germline CDR1 and CDR2 sequences are MNHNY and SVGAGI (reference sequence). The CDR3 here is CASRLTTGNHEQYF. CDR3 nucleotide sequence: TGTGCCAGTCGCCTAACGACAGGGAACCACGAGCAGTACTTC.

This chain links TRBV30 with TRBJ2-4, with D unclear. Germline CDR1 GTSNPN, CDR2 SVGIG (reference sequence). V gave up 2 bases and J gave up 2 bases, with 13 bases separating them. The CDR3 length is 15 residues. CDR3 in amino acids: CAWSTFPVSKNIQYF. In DNA form, the CDR3 reads TGTGCCTGGAGTACGTTTCCAGTCTCCAAAAACATTCAGTACTTC.

The chain recombines TRBV6-5 with TRBJ1-2; D is perhaps TRBD1 (6 bases). Trimming removed 10 bases at V and 3 bases at J, with 15 bases between. The CDR3 spans 13 residues. The germline V gene encodes CDR1 MNHEY and CDR2 SVGAGI. The DNA for the CDR3 is TGTGCCATCAAATACGGGGGCGACTATGGCTACACCTTC. The encoded protein is CAIKYGGDYGYTF.

The V call is TRBV5-5, the J call TRBJ1-4; unclear D gene. This CDR3 spans 13 amino acids. V was trimmed by 2 bases and J by 8 bases, leaving 10 bases between them. Germline-derived CDR1 and CDR2 are SGHKS and YYEKEE (reference sequence). For the CDR3, the DNA is TGTGCCAGCAGCTTTTTGCCCTCGGAAAAACTGTTTTTT. Translating gives CASSFLPSEKLFF.

This sequence joins TRBV18 and TRBJ2-1; a weak D match, TRBD1 (5 bases). CDR1 is KGHSH, CDR2 LQKENI, per germline. The V end lost 3 bases, the J end lost 8 bases, and 11 bases lay between the germline ends. This CDR3 spans 13 amino acids. The CDR3 reads CASSPVPGYEQFF. The CDR3 nucleotides read TGTGCCAGCTCACCGGTCCCAGGGTATGAGCAGTTCTTC.

This clone was counted once. The chain combines TRBV28 with TRBJ1-1; D unclear. This CDR3 is 14 amino acids long. The germline V gene has CDR1 MDHEN and CDR2 SYDVKM. Trimming removed 7 bases at V and 10 bases at J, with 22 bases between. The CDR3 DNA is TGTGCCAGCATTAGGGCGGGTGGTTCCACGACAGCTTTCTTT. It encodes CASIRAGGSTTAFF.

The chain couples TRBV2 to TRBJ1-5, with a possible D match to TRBD1 (6 bases). The length of the CDR3 is 15 residues. CDR1 SNHLY and CDR2 FYNNEI come from the germline V gene. V was cut by 2 bases and J by 5 bases, with 13 bases left in between. CDR3 sequence (DNA): TGTGCCAGCAGTGAATGGGTGACAGGCCATCAGCCCCAGCATTTT. Translated: CASSEWVTGHQPQHF.

The chain uses TRBV5-1 and TRBJ1-1, with a possible D match to TRBD1 (6 bases). CDR3 length: 17 amino acids. The V end lost 4 bases, the J end lost 0 bases, and 19 bases lay between the germline ends. The germline V gene encodes CDR1 SGHRS and CDR2 YFSETQ. CDR3 protein: CASSLGPPGGMNTEAFF. CDR3 nucleotides: TGCGCCAGCAGCCTGGGGCCACCTGGGGGCATGAACACTGAAGCTTTCTTT.

The rearrangement joins TRBV3-1 (or the pseudogene TRBV3-2) to TRBJ1-5; a weak D match, TRBD1 (5 bases). This CDR3 region has 14 residues. Trimming stripped 2 bases from V and 5 bases from J, with 10 bases between. Germline CDR1 reads LGHDT; CDR2 reads YNNKEL (reference sequence). The CDR3 sequence is CASSQRGAYQPQHF. The CDR3 DNA follows: TGTGCCAGCAGCCAAAGGGGAGCTTATCAGCCCCAGCATTTT.